A single sample is the source of the 31 T cell receptor beta chains below, sequenced in a study of T cell responses to AZD1222 COVID-19 vaccine listed by TCRdb under 2021. Libraries were prepared through the immunoSEQ multiplex PCR assay. This immuneACCESS table, as held by TCRdb, lists in-frame sequences with V and J called but not all clones. Of the missing ones, under half trace to an unresolved V gene in checked studies; the others have no known cause. Within this sample are under 150,000 clones, with 90% of them counted one time only. Around 7.8% of the sample lies in the top ten. Read against the paper, the sample's time point label means: baseline before first vaccination. Specimen: peripheral blood, collected on day 0 of AZD1222 vaccination. The receptors here all came from an adult in good health.

On this clone itself: This sample also contains other DNA sequences that code for the same CDR3. The chain recombines TRBV9 with TRBJ2-2; no clear D. The V and J ends lost 0 bases and 0 bases respectively, with 3 bases between them. The CDR3 is 14 residues long. In germline, CDR1 is SGDLS, CDR2 YYNGEE. The CDR3 spells CASSVDSNTGELFF. CDR3 in DNA: TGTGCCAGCAGCGTAGACTCGAACACCGGGGAGCTGTTTTTT.

This clone was seen only once. The chain links TRBV4-3 to TRBJ1-5; tentatively, D is TRBD1 (5 bases). Germline V lookup: CDR1 LGHNA, CDR2 YSLEER. CDR3 size: 13 residues. V was cut by 1 base and J by 7 bases, with 8 bases left in between. Here the CDR3 DNA reads TGCGCCAGCAGCCAAGGGGAGGGGCAGCCCCAGCATTTT. Translated: CASSQGEGQPQHF.

The chain uses TRBV11-2 and TRBJ2-2; tentative D call: TRBD1 (6 bases). The germline V gene encodes CDR1 SGHAT and CDR2 FQNNGV. Trimming stripped 4 bases from V and 1 base from J, with 10 bases between. The CDR3 consists of 15 residues. The CDR3 coding sequence is TGTGCCAGCAGCTCCGGGACACTGAACACCGGGGAGCTGTTTTTT. It yields the protein CASSSGTLNTGELFF.

The chain combines TRBV19 with TRBJ1-6; 9 positions match TRBD1. The CDR3 length is 18 residues. Germline loops: CDR1 LNHDA, CDR2 SQIVND (reference sequence). With 6 bases clipped from V and 9 bases from J, the junction kept 18 bases outside the gene matches. The CDR3 coding sequence is TGTGCCAGTAGCCCTCGTATCGGGACAGGGCTAAGGCGTTCACCCCTCCACTTT. Translated, it gives CASSPRIGTGLRRSPLHF.

The gene calls are TRBV27 and TRBJ1-2; 7 nucleotides align to TRBD1. After removal of 7 bases from V and 4 bases from J, the junction contained 6 bases not matched to a gene. From germline, CDR1 is MNHEY and CDR2 SMNVEV (reference sequence). CDR3 length: 13 amino acids. As DNA, the CDR3 is TGTGCCAGCAAACCGACAGGGCCCTATGGCTACACCTTC. As protein: CASKPTGPYGYTF.

J is TRBJ2-3 and V is TRBV24-1, with a tentative D call TRBD2 (6 bases). Per the germline V gene, CDR1 is KGHDR and CDR2 is SFDVKD. This CDR3 comprises 13 residues. V was pared by 5 bases and J by 1 base, with 6 bases between. The CDR3 DNA sequence: TGTGCCACCAGTGCTAGCGGCACAGATACGCAGTATTTT. Amino acids: CATSASGTDTQYF.

The chain has TRBV28 and TRBJ2-2; 10 bases match TRBD2. V shed 2 bases and J 4 bases; nucleotides not matched to a gene: 4. This CDR3 contains 16 residues. CDR1 and CDR2 from the germline V gene are MDHEN and SYDVKM. The CDR3, as DNA: TGTGCCAGCAGTTTAGGAGCTAGCGGGGGCACCGGGGAGCTGTTTTTT. Residues: CASSLGASGGTGELFF.

The chain has TRBV28 and TRBJ2-1, with D unresolved. Per germline, CDR1 MDHEN and CDR2 SYDVKM. Trimming removed 3 bases from V and 2 bases from J, with 14 bases in between. This CDR3 contains 16 residues. The CDR3 region is CASSFTFRSTYNEQFF. The DNA of the CDR3 is TGTGCCAGCAGTTTTACTTTCCGGAGCACCTACAATGAGCAGTTCTTC.

This clone was picked up one time. V usage is TRBV2 and J usage is TRBJ2-3; 7 nucleotides agree with TRBD2. Germline lookup yields CDR1 SNHLY and CDR2 FYNNEI. This CDR3 spans 14 amino acids. V lost 3 bases and J lost 0; bases outside the gene matches: 0. The CDR3 spells CASSEGLSTDTQYF. DNA for the CDR3: TGTGCCAGCAGTGAGGGACTAAGCACAGATACGCAGTATTTT.

This clone appeared many times. The gene calls are TRBV28 and TRBJ2-7; 10 bases agree with TRBD2. The germline V gene encodes CDR1 MDHEN and CDR2 SYDVKM. V was pared by 2 bases and J by 0 bases, with 13 bases of the junction left unmatched. The CDR3 covers 19 residues. CDR3 amino acids: CASSLPTGTSESFSYEQYF. The CDR3 DNA reads as TGTGCCAGCAGTTTACCGACCGGGACTAGCGAGTCGTTCTCCTACGAGCAGTACTTC.

CDR3 nucleotide sequence: TGCGCCAGCAGTCCCCTAAGTTTCGGGACTAGCGATCGGAATGAGCAGTTCTTC. It yields the protein CASSPLSFGTSDRNEQFF. This sequence joins TRBV5-1 and TRBJ2-1; 10 positions agree with TRBD2. The CDR3 length is 18 residues. V trimming: 5 bases; J trimming: 7 bases; junction bases outside the gene matches: 18. The germline V gene encodes CDR1 SGHRS and CDR2 YFSETQ.

The chain combines TRBV7-8 with TRBJ1-4; the D gene is possibly TRBD1 (5 bases). Germline V gene lookup returns CDR1 SGHVS and CDR2 FQNEAQ. The CDR3 loop spans 15 amino acids. Deletions cut 5 bases from V and 1 base from J, with 11 bases between. CDR3: CASSPRQLTNEKLFF. The DNA of the CDR3 is TGTGCCAGCAGCCCCAGACAGTTAACTAATGAAAAACTGTTTTTT.

The chain has TRBV24-1 and TRBJ1-2, with no clear D. The V and J ends lost 11 bases and 8 bases respectively, with 17 bases between them. Germline CDR1 KGHDR, CDR2 SFDVKD. The CDR3 consists of 12 residues. The CDR3 region has the DNA TGTGCCATCAGCCAAGGGTCCTACGGCTACACCTTC. The encoded protein is CAISQGSYGYTF.

The chain is built from TRBV28 and TRBJ2-7, with 9 bases lining up with TRBD1. V dropped 8 bases and J dropped 7; count of bases not matched to a gene: 15. Germline CDR1 MDHEN, CDR2 SYDVKM. The CDR3 covers 15 residues. Here the CDR3 DNA reads TGTGCCAGCGGAACCGGGGGGACAGGGCCTCTAGAGCAGTACTTC. This sequence encodes CASGTGGTGPLEQYF. The whole variable domain, filled in from reference TRBV28 and TRBJ2-7, reads DVKVTQSSRYLVKRTGEKVFLECVQDMDHENMFWYRQDPGLGLRLIYFSYDVKMKEKGDIPEGYSVSREKKERFSLILESASTNQTSMYLCASGTGGTGPLEQYFGPGTRLTVT.

The CDR3 sequence is CASSIAGSGELFF. In nucleotides, the CDR3 is TGTGCCAGTAGTATTGCTGGGTCCGGGGAGCTGTTTTTT. The chain couples TRBV19 to TRBJ2-2; D gene ambiguous. Germline CDR1 LNHDA, CDR2 SQIVND (reference sequence). The CDR3 is 13 amino acids. V shed 3 bases and J shed 6 bases, with 8 bases lying between them.

The V and J genes are TRBV9 and TRBJ2-6; D possibly corresponds to TRBD2 (5 bases). Between the trimmed V and J ends, which lost 0 bases and 3 bases, there was a span of 10 bases. This CDR3 spans 16 amino acids. Germline CDR1 is SGDLS and CDR2 is YYNGEE. CDR3 in amino acids: CASSVAPGFGANVLTF. DNA of the CDR3: TGTGCCAGCAGCGTAGCGCCGGGGTTTGGGGCCAACGTCCTGACTTTC.

This sequence joins TRBV5-1 and TRBJ2-2, with D uncertain. Germline V lookup: CDR1 SGHRS, CDR2 YFSETQ. This CDR3 has 14 amino acids. With 4 bases removed from V and 4 bases from J, the gap between germline ends came to 11 bases. The CDR3 bases are TGCGCCAGCAGCCAGGAGTGGGCCACCGGGGAGCTGTTTTTT. Protein product: CASSQEWATGELFF.

In its sample, this clone was seen a few times. This chain links TRBV5-1 with TRBJ1-6; the D is unclear. This CDR3 is 14 amino acids long. Germline V gene data show CDR1 as SGHRS and CDR2 as YFSETQ. Between the trimmed V and J ends, which lost 0 bases and 5 bases, there was a span of 6 bases. CDR3 amino acids: CASSLVGDNSPLHF. The CDR3 DNA is TGCGCCAGCAGCTTGGTGGGAGATAATTCACCCCTCCACTTT.

This chain connects TRBV7-2 to TRBJ2-1, with D possibly matching TRBD2 (6 bases). The length of the CDR3 is 16 residues. In germline, CDR1 is SGHTA, CDR2 FQGNSA. Trimming took 0 bases from V and 2 from J, leaving 11 bases between them. CDR3 residues: CASSLAAGSPYNEQFF. The DNA of the CDR3 is TGTGCCAGCAGCTTAGCGGCGGGAAGCCCCTACAATGAGCAGTTCTTC.

The V call is TRBV5-5, the J call TRBJ2-6, with D uncertain. The CDR3 loop spans 17 amino acids. V lost 0 bases, J lost 0 bases, and 10 bases lay in between. CDR1 and CDR2 (germline): SGHKS, YYEKEE (reference sequence). For the CDR3, the DNA is TGTGCCAGCAGCTTGGAGGGTTACGGCTCTGGGGCCAACGTCCTGACTTTC. It yields the protein CASSLEGYGSGANVLTF. The full variable domain, with the rest looked up from reference TRBV5-5 and TRBJ2-6, is DAGVTQSPTHLIKTRGQQVTLRCSPISGHKSVSWYQQVLGQGPQFIFQYYEKEERGRGNFPDRFSARQFPNYSSELNVNALLLGDSALYLCASSLEGYGSGANVLTFGAGSRLTVL.

The rearrangement links TRBV7-8 to TRBJ1-5; D uncertain. The CDR3 totals 16 residues. V was trimmed by 1 base and J by 7 bases, leaving 17 bases between them. From germline, CDR1 is SGHVS and CDR2 FQNEAQ. The CDR3 nucleotides read TGTGCCAGCAGCTTAGTAGGCAGACAAACGGGGCAGCCCCAGCATTTT. Its translation is CASSLVGRQTGQPQHF.

The chain joins TRBV10-3 to TRBJ1-5; tentatively, D is TRBD1 (6 bases). The CDR3 totals 14 residues. Germline V gene sequence: CDR1 ENHRY, CDR2 SYGVKD. Trimming cost V 5 bases and J 0 bases, with 8 bases left between them. The CDR3, as DNA: TGTGCCATCAGTAGACAGGATAGCAATCAGCCCCAGCATTTT. It encodes CAISRQDSNQPQHF.

The genes are TRBV6-5 and TRBJ1-2; 7 positions agree with TRBD1. The germline V gene encodes CDR1 MNHEY and CDR2 SVGAGI. V shed 9 bases and J 7 bases; nucleotides not matched to a gene: 5. This CDR3 has 11 residues. The CDR3 DNA reads as TGTGCCAGTTGGACAGGCCGTGGCTACACCTTC. Translation: CASWTGRGYTF.

The chain is built from TRBV4-1 and TRBJ2-7; possibly TRBD1 for D (5 bases). Germline V CDR1 and CDR2: MGHRA, YSYEKL. The CDR3 is 14 amino acids. V gave up 4 bases and J gave up 2 bases, with 12 bases separating them. The CDR3 nucleotides are TGCGCCAGCAGCCCTAGACAGACCACCTACGAGCAGTACTTC. It encodes CASSPRQTTYEQYF.

The chain recombines TRBV2 with TRBJ1-5; a possible D gene is TRBD1 (5 bases). CDR1 and CDR2 (germline): SNHLY, FYNNEI. The CDR3 totals 15 residues. V was cut by 8 bases and J by 5 bases, with 19 bases left in between. The CDR3 spells CASGGYRRADQPQHF. DNA of the CDR3: TGTGCCAGCGGGGGGTACAGGCGGGCTGATCAGCCCCAGCATTTT.

CDR3 sequence: CASTVRAAPQGTDTQYF. CDR3 coding DNA: TGTGCCAGCACCGTGAGGGCGGCCCCCCAAGGGACAGATACGCAGTATTTT. The rearrangement uses TRBV5-4 and TRBJ2-3; maybe TRBD2 (5 bases). Germline V gene data show CDR1 as SGHNT and CDR2 as YYREEE (reference sequence). The V gene lost 6 bases and the J gene lost 3 bases, with 23 bases spanning the gap. This CDR3 comprises 17 residues.

V gene TRBV14 combines with J gene TRBJ2-1; D is possibly TRBD1 or TRBD2 (6 bases each). Trimming left V 6 bases short and J 8 bases short, with 26 bases between. Germline V gives CDR1 SGHDN, CDR2 FVKESK. The CDR3 covers 17 residues. CDR3 DNA sequence: TGTGCCAGCAGTAACGACTTGCGGCGGGACACACGGGATGAGCAGTTCTTC. It is translated as CASSNDLRRDTRDEQFF.

The CDR3 DNA sequence: TGTGCCAGCAGCTCGGGACTAGCGGAGCGCACAGATACGCAGTATTTT. It is translated as CASSSGLAERTDTQYF. This rearrangement joins TRBV11-2 to TRBJ2-3; 11 bases align to TRBD2. CDR1 is SGHAT and CDR2 is FQNNGV in the germline V gene. This CDR3 comprises 16 residues. V lost 4 bases, J lost 1 base, and 4 bases stayed unmatched.

This clone was seen a single time. This chain uses TRBV6-5 with TRBJ2-1; TRBD2 is a possible D gene (5 bases). Trimming took 7 bases from V and 8 from J, leaving 18 bases between them. This CDR3 region has 14 residues. Germline CDR1 MNHEY, CDR2 SVGAGI. CDR3 amino acids: CASIGGPIADEQFF. As DNA, the CDR3 is TGTGCCAGCATCGGAGGCCCTATCGCAGATGAGCAGTTCTTC.

This clone is a singleton in its sample. V gene TRBV7-8 combines with J gene TRBJ2-1; 9 bases match TRBD2. CDR3 length: 17 residues. The V and J ends lost 4 bases and 7 bases, in that order; junction bases with no gene match: 14. Germline V gene sequence: CDR1 SGHVS, CDR2 FQNEAQ. The DNA of the CDR3 is TGTGCCAGCAGCTCCCCACGCCTAGCGGGAAGGGCTAATGAGCAGTTCTTC. Its translation is CASSSPRLAGRANEQFF.

In this sample, this clone turned up once. The chain joins TRBV5-4 to TRBJ2-5; 10 nucleotides agree with TRBD1. Unmatched junction bases numbered 5, after V lost 2 bases and J lost 4 bases. The CDR3 loop spans 15 amino acids. From germline, CDR1 is SGHNT and CDR2 YYREEE (reference sequence). The CDR3 DNA follows: TGTGCCAGCAGCTTCGGGGACAGGGGCAGAGAGACCCAGTACTTC. It translates to CASSFGDRGRETQYF.